This T cell receptor beta chain was captured in a study of CD8 T cells in Susac syndrome (dated by TCRdb to the late 2010s). Study-level background: Whether CD8+ T cell activation and differentiation in Susac syndrome was antigen driven was tested using repertoire sequencing.

RNA was extracted with the RNeasy kit and roughly 0.5 to 1 ug was reverse transcribed using random hexamers. The immunoSEQ multiplex PCR assay, covering 54 Vbeta and 13 Jbeta segments, was used to amplify TCR beta CDR3 regions. To correct PCR amplification bias, a synthetic template baseline was used for both primer optimization and computational correction. Concerning the study's data processing: Reads were annotated to V, D and J genes according to IMGT and were analyzed with immunoSEQ Analyzer, with only productive sequences retained. Clonality was calculated as one minus the Shannon entropy normalized by log2 of the number of productive unique sequences. For each patient and control, public and private clones were evaluated among the 100 most prevalent clones. Susac-specific clones were defined as absent from healthy and MS cohorts, over a thousand published viral clones and other ImmuneACCESS disease sequences. The public reads were reanalyzed by TCRdb: fastp trimming at Q25, MiXCR alignment, in-frame beta chains only. When rows share a CDR3 protein, they turn into one entry using the most common DNA and genes. TCRdb's processing, not the study's, gives the V and J calls here. This sample is represented by some 160,000 distinct CDR3 sequences; about 92% of them were singletons. The biggest ten clones account for roughly 0.08% of the sample.

CDR3 length: 14 amino acids, cysteine to phenylalanine. The sequence is cut down to CDR3 DNA, 42 bases in frame from base 1. V is cut by 4 bases and J by 2 bases, and the space between the germline ends is 12 bases. CDR1 and CDR2 (SGHTA, FQGNSA) derive from the germline V gene. What the work shows at the level of the full study, not this receptor alone: The number of individuals in the TCR sequencing and HLA analysis was acknowledged as relatively small.

Peripheral blood CD8+ and CD4+ T cells from healthy donors, Susac syndrome patients and multiple sclerosis patients were profiled using high-throughput TCR beta sequencing. Healthy donors were age- and sex-matched controls. CD8+ TEMRA cells were enriched by FACS, while bulk CD8+ and CD4+ T cells were purified by magnetic negative isolation. Blood was drawn into EDTA tubes, processed within 24 hours, and PBMCs were isolated by density gradient centrifugation. PBMCs intended for TCR sequencing were cryopreserved in liquid nitrogen and were subsequently thawed in a 37 degrees C water bath. A purity of at least 90% was achieved for sorted or isolated CD4+, CD8+ and CD8+ TEMRA cells. A word on this clonotype: Which antigen it targets is not known. Base quality data are lacking; no much larger clone is found one base away.

Recombination joined TRBV7-2 with TRBJ2-7; 6 matching bases give a weak D call of TRBD1. The specimen sequenced was CD4+ T cells from PBMCs. The sequence was obtained from a human donor in good health. The sequence in DNA is TGTGCCAGCAGCTCGACCACAGGGCCCTACGAGCAGTACTTC. This yields the protein CASSSTTGPYEQYF.